The sequence of this TCR beta chain was determined in a study of regulatory T cells in long-lasting Graves disease. A note on this clonotype: Germline and junction disagree at one end, which may indicate a read error.

There are 17 residues in the CDR3. Germline V gene lookup returns CDR1 SGHRS and CDR2 YFSETQ. Stated time point: newly diagnosed GD, antithyroid drugs for less than 3 months. With RNA extracted from PBMCs as input, the TCR library was made. Arm-PCR with iRepertoire HTBI primers amplified the CDR3 regions for these TCR beta libraries. TCRdb reprocessed the multiplex PCR reads via MiXCR and lists one record per CDR3 protein. The sample consists of about 540,000 distinct CDR3 sequences, roughly 12% of them appearing once. The same data also contributed to another study, on T cells in Graves' hyperthyroidism and ophthalmopathy. This second study says: For the diagnoses, clinical symptoms, serum thyroxine and TRAb, thyroid ultrasound and orbital computed tomography were used. A first-round RT-PCR of the TCR CDR3 used the HTBI primer set. Most expanded thyroid clonotypes above 0.001 recurred in blood.

This TCR was sampled from a man younger than 40 with Graves disease. Here the sequenced sample was peripheral blood mononuclear cells (PBMCs), taken at new diagnosis, from a patient treated with antithyroid drugs. V usage is TRBV5-1 and J usage is TRBJ1-4; the D is unclear. CDR3 coding DNA: TGCGCCAGCAGCCCCTCGGGCCGACCGGCAACTAATGAAAGACTGTTTTTT. This codes for CASSPSGRPATNERLFF.